One and the same sample provided the 10 T cell receptor beta chains below, sequenced in a study of T cell repertoires in cytomegalovirus infection. TCRdb passed the reads through MiXCR, listing each CDR3 protein once. The data show some 450,000 distinct CDR3 sequences, approximately 31% seen once. The specimen was PBMCs. The receptors were sampled from a human donor in good health (CMV status not recorded). Some clones in this sample may be carry-over from other donors' samples.

As concerns this clonotype: A single base separates this from a much larger clone, so it may be a read error. The J gene is TRBJ2-1, the V gene TRBV28; TRBD1 agrees at 7 bases. The CDR3 covers 15 residues. The V gene's germline CDR1 is MDHEN and CDR2 SYDVKM. V lost 3 bases to trimming and J lost 4 bases; unmatched junction nucleotides: 6. The CDR3: CASSLDRRNYNEQFF. The CDR3, as DNA: TGTGCCAGCAGTTTGGACAGGCGGAATTACAATGAGCAGTTCTTC.

The chain combines TRBV19 with TRBJ2-1, with D possibly TRBD2 on 6 matching bases. The CDR3 covers 14 residues. CDR1 is LNHDA, CDR2 SQIVND, per germline (reference sequence). The V end lost 6 bases, the J end lost 5 bases, and 14 bases lay between the germline ends. The CDR3 sequence is CASRARRGNNEQFF. The CDR3 DNA reads TGTGCCAGTAGGGCCAGGCGGGGAAACAATGAGCAGTTCTTC.

This clonotype was detected a few times. The chain couples TRBV12-3 or TRBV12-4 to TRBJ2-1, with 7 nucleotides matching TRBD1. V shed 6 bases and J 0 bases; nucleotides not matched to a gene: 5. CDR3 size: 15 residues. CDR3 in amino acids: CASSPDRVSYNEQFF. DNA of the CDR3: TGTGCCAGCAGCCCCGACAGGGTCTCCTACAATGAGCAGTTCTTC.

This clonotype was seen more than once but under ten times. CDR3 sequence reads: CASSPQSGGLGTDTQYF. Here the CDR3 DNA reads TGTGCCAGCAGCCCCCAATCAGGGGGGCTCGGGACAGATACGCAGTATTTT. The gene calls are TRBV7-3 and TRBJ2-3; perhaps TRBD1 as D (7 bases). The CDR3 consists of 17 residues. V lost 5 bases, J lost 3 bases, and 21 bases lay in between. Germline V gene sequence: CDR1 SGHTA, CDR2 FQGTGA.

The gene calls are TRBV3-1 and TRBJ2-7, with D perhaps assigned TRBD1 or TRBD2 (6 bases each). The germline CDR1 and CDR2 sequences are LGHDT and YNNKEL (reference sequence). The CDR3 runs to 15 residues. Trimming pared 1 base from V and 3 bases from J, leaving 13 bases between. CDR3 coding DNA: TGTGCCAGCAGCCAAGGGACAGCAGCGGGCTACGAGCAGTACTTC. This gives the protein CASSQGTAAGYEQYF.

The chain couples TRBV9 to TRBJ1-1; 7 bases are a match to TRBD1. The CDR3 has 17 amino acids. Germline lookup yields CDR1 SGDLS and CDR2 YYNGEE. The trim removed 0 bases at V and 6 bases at J, leaving 14 bases unmatched. The CDR3 is CASSVESVTGASPEAFF. DNA of the CDR3: TGTGCCAGCAGCGTAGAAAGTGTCACAGGGGCCTCACCTGAAGCTTTCTTT.

The chain carries TRBV6-2 or TRBV6-3 and TRBJ2-2, with D possibly TRBD2 on 6 matching bases. Germline values: CDR1 MNHEY, CDR2 SVGEGT. Trimming left V 8 bases short and J 3 bases short, with 10 bases between. The CDR3 is 13 residues long. The CDR3 DNA reads as TGTGCCAGCGGGGAGGAGTACACCGGGGAGCTGTTTTTT. It specifies CASGEEYTGELFF.

The sample holds many counts of this clonotype. This chain connects TRBV11-2 to TRBJ1-2, with 9 bases matching TRBD1. Germline V gives CDR1 SGHAT, CDR2 FQNNGV. This CDR3 spans 17 amino acids. Losses at the gene ends were 5 bases for V and 4 bases for J; bases not matched to a gene: 14. DNA for the CDR3: TGTGCCAGCAGCCAGCCTGCCGGGACAGGGATTCCCTATGGCTACACCTTC. Its translation: CASSQPAGTGIPYGYTF.

The genes are TRBV6-6 and TRBJ2-7, with a weak D call TRBD2 (5 bases). Deletions cut 9 bases from V and 4 bases from J, with 16 bases between. Germline lookup yields CDR1 MNHNY and CDR2 SVGAGI (reference sequence). The CDR3 has 13 residues. The CDR3 sequence: CASIGTGIYEQYF. CDR3 in DNA: TGTGCCAGTATCGGAACCGGGATTTACGAGCAGTACTTC.

The chain carries TRBV5-1 and TRBJ1-5; D gene unclear. The germline V gene has CDR1 SGHRS and CDR2 YFSETQ. Trimming left V 5 bases short and J 0 bases short, with 12 bases between. The CDR3 runs 15 residues. The CDR3 sequence: CASSRVGNSNQPQHF. For the CDR3, the DNA is TGCGCCAGCAGTCGGGTCGGTAATAGCAATCAGCCCCAGCATTTT.